The T cell receptor (beta chain) under discussion was sequenced for a study of regulatory T cells in long-lasting Graves disease. This CDR3 is 16 amino acids long. Germline-derived CDR1 and CDR2 are SGHAT and FQNNGV. Trimming removed 0 bases at V and 3 bases at J, with 12 bases between. Arm-PCR of CDR3 regions with iRepertoire HTBI primers generated TCR beta libraries. Authors' data handling: Gene usage covered over 55 TRBV and 14 TRBJ segments. TCRdb fed the multiplex PCR reads into MiXCR, producing one record per CDR3 protein. V and J calls and clone size were set by TCRdb, not the authors. The sample has a few hundred thousand distinct CDR3 sequences, 16% seen once. Time point in this sample: newly diagnosed GD, antithyroid drugs for less than 3 months. There was RNA extracted from PBMCs, and the TCR library was made from it. This clonotype was seen ten or more times. The data were also submitted as part of a second study, on T cells in Graves' hyperthyroidism and ophthalmopathy.

Sequences were derived from peripheral blood mononuclear cells (PBMCs), sampled at new diagnosis, from a patient treated with antithyroid drugs. The TCR comes from a man aged 40-49 years with Graves disease. The rearrangement joins TRBV11-2 to TRBJ1-3, with a possible D match to TRBD1 (6 bases). The CDR3 protein is CASSLDLGQNGNTIYF. CDR3 DNA sequence: TGTGCCAGCAGCTTAGATCTCGGACAGAATGGAAACACCATATATTTT. Combining the CDR3 with reference TRBV11-2 and TRBJ1-3 gives the whole variable domain EAGVAQSPRYKIIEKRQSVAFWCNPISGHATLYWYQQILGQGPKLLIQFQNNGVVDDSQLPKDRFSAERLKGVDSTLKIQPAKLEDSAVYLCASSLDLGQNGNTIYFGEGSWLTVV.